This TCR beta chain was recovered during a study of regulatory T cells in long-lasting Graves disease. The time point: persistent/refractory GD, antithyroid drugs over 5 years with positive TRAb. Construction of the TCR library relied on RNA isolated from PBMCs. This clonotype was recorded many times. Germline-derived CDR1 and CDR2 are MNHNS and SASEGT. The germline V and J ends were trimmed by 5 bases and 8 bases, with 6 bases remaining between them. The CDR3 runs 11 residues. The authors built TCR beta libraries using iRepertoire HTBI primers and Arm-PCR of CDR3 regions. TCRdb fed the multiplex PCR reads into MiXCR, producing one record per CDR3 protein. The table has approximately 500,000 distinct CDR3 sequences, under 25% seen once.

This sequence originates from a female donor with Graves disease. The chain has TRBV6-1 and TRBJ1-4; D gene uncertain. This sample comprised peripheral blood mononuclear cells (PBMCs), obtained when the disease was refractory, from a patient treated with antithyroid drugs. DNA for the CDR3: TGTGCCAGCAGTATACAGGAAAAACTGTTTTTT. It yields the protein CASSIQEKLFF.